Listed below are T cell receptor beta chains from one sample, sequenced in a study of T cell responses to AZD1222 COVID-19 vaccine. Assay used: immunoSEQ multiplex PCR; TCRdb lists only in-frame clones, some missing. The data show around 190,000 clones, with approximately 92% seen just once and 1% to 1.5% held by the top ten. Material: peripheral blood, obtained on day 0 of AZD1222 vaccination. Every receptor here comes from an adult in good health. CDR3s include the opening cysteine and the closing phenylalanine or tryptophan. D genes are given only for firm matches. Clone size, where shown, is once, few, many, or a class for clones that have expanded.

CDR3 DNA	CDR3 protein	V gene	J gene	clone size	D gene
TGCGCCAGCAGTGAGTCATCCGGGACGGCTTCCTACGAGCAGTACTTC	CASSESSGTASYEQYF	TRBV10-1	TRBJ2-7	NA	NA
TGTGCCAGCAGGGAAGGACGGGGGGTTTATAATTCACCCCTCCACTTT	CASREGRGVYNSPLHF	TRBV6-1	TRBJ1-6	NA	NA
TGTGCCAGTTGGGGGGCACAGGGGGCCGTCACTGAAGCTTTCTTT	CASWGAQGAVTEAFF	TRBV6-5	TRBJ1-1	NA	TRBD1
TGTGCCAGTCGAGAGGAGGCCCCTCGGAACTATGGCTACACCTTC	CASREEAPRNYGYTF	TRBV19	TRBJ1-2	NA	NA
TGTGCCAGCGCTAGTGCCGGAAACACCATATATTTT	CASASAGNTIYF	TRBV12-3/TRBV12-4	TRBJ1-3	NA	NA
TGTGCCAGCTCACGGGGGACAGGCGGCATCTCTGGAAACACCATATATTTT	CASSRGTGGISGNTIYF	TRBV18	TRBJ1-3	NA	TRBD1
TGTGCCAGCAGGACAGGGTCAGATACGCAGTATTTT	CASRTGSDTQYF	TRBV11-2	TRBJ2-3	NA	TRBD1
TGTGCCAGCCGGGAATGGGCAGATCAGCCCCAGCATTTT	CASREWADQPQHF	TRBV2	TRBJ1-5	once	NA
TGTGCCAGCTCACCACCAGCTAACTATGGCTACACCTTC	CASSPPANYGYTF	TRBV18	TRBJ1-2	NA	NA
TGTGCCAGCAGCGTCGGGGGCAGCACTGAAGCTTTCTTT	CASSVGGSTEAFF	TRBV9	TRBJ1-1	NA	NA
TGTGCCACCAGTGACTCTACAGGGGGTGGGAGTCAGCCCCAGCATTTT	CATSDSTGGGSQPQHF	TRBV24-1	TRBJ1-5	NA	TRBD1
TGTGCCTGGAGTCCGCTGGGACAGGCTAGTACTGAAGCTTTCTTT	CAWSPLGQASTEAFF	TRBV30	TRBJ1-1	NA	TRBD1
TGTGCCAGCAGCCCCCGACTAGCGGGGACTAGCTCCTACGAGCAGTACTTC	CASSPRLAGTSSYEQYF	TRBV4-2	TRBJ2-7	NA	TRBD2
TGTGCCAGTAGTGAGGGACCCTTTCCCTCCGAGCAGTACTTC	CASSEGPFPSEQYF	TRBV19	TRBJ2-7	NA	NA
TGCGCCAGCAGCGTAGGGACAGGGGAAACTAACTATGGCTACACCTTC	CASSVGTGETNYGYTF	TRBV4-1	TRBJ1-2	NA	TRBD1
TGTGCCAGCAGTTATGGGGCAATGAATGAAAAACTGTTTTTT	CASSYGAMNEKLFF	TRBV6-2/TRBV6-3	TRBJ1-4	NA	NA
TGTGCCAGCAGCTCAAGGGACCGCGATACGCAGTATTTT	CASSSRDRDTQYF	TRBV7-3	TRBJ2-3	NA	NA
TGCGCCAGCAGCCTAGGGACAGGGGGAAACACCATATATTTT	CASSLGTGGNTIYF	TRBV5-1	TRBJ1-3	NA	TRBD1
TGTGCCAGCTCACCAAGGGTCAGCGGGGGGTACAATGAGCAGTTCTTC	CASSPRVSGGYNEQFF	TRBV18	TRBJ2-1	NA	TRBD2
TGTGCCAGCAGAGACCTGCGGACAGGGGCCCATGGCTACACCTTC	CASRDLRTGAHGYTF	TRBV9	TRBJ1-2	NA	TRBD1
TGTGCCAGCAGCTTACAGGGAAATAATTCACCCCTCCACTTT	CASSLQGNNSPLHF	TRBV7-2	TRBJ1-6	NA	NA
TGCGCCAGCAGCCAAGGGGAGGCGGGCGAGCAGTACTTC	CASSQGEAGEQYF	TRBV4-3	TRBJ2-7	NA	NA
TGTGCCAGCAGCCCCCCGGCGGGGGCTAACTATGGCTACACCTTC	CASSPPAGANYGYTF	TRBV5-5	TRBJ1-2	NA	NA
TGTGCCAGCAGTGATCTCGATCGTGGAGGGGCGTCCTACGAGCAGTACTTC	CASSDLDRGGASYEQYF	TRBV2	TRBJ2-7	NA	NA
TGTGCCAGTAGCTCTCAGGGTAGCTCCTACAATGAGCAGTTCTTC	CASSSQGSSYNEQFF	TRBV19	TRBJ2-1	NA	NA
TGTGCCAGCAGTTTATCTACTGACGGAAACTATGGCTACACCTTC	CASSLSTDGNYGYTF	TRBV27	TRBJ1-2	few	NA
TGTGCCAGCAGCTTCACAGTGGGGGCGGTTGGGGATCGTAATGGCTACACCTTC	CASSFTVGAVGDRNGYTF	TRBV5-4	TRBJ1-2	NA	NA
TGCGCCAGCAGCTTGATGATAGCGGGGAGCACAGATACGCAGTATTTT	CASSLMIAGSTDTQYF	TRBV5-1	TRBJ2-3	NA	TRBD2
TGTGCCAGCAGTGAGCAGGGGGGGACTGAAGCTTTCTTT	CASSEQGGTEAFF	TRBV2	TRBJ1-1	NA	TRBD1
TGTGCCAGCAGGGAAGTACAGGGATACACAGGCCTGGGCGAGCAGTACTTC	CASREVQGYTGLGEQYF	TRBV28	TRBJ2-7	once	NA
TGCGCCAGCAGCCAAGAGGGAGGGCATCGTAACTATGGCTACACCTTC	CASSQEGGHRNYGYTF	TRBV4-3	TRBJ1-2	NA	NA
TGTGCCAGCAGCCGCCTTGGGGCTCGGAACACTGAAGCTTTCTTT	CASSRLGARNTEAFF	TRBV7-9	TRBJ1-1	once	NA
TGTGCCAGCAGCCAAGACAGGGGAGGAGGGAGCACTGAAGCTTTCTTT	CASSQDRGGGSTEAFF	TRBV3-1/TRBV3-2	TRBJ1-1	NA	NA
TGTGCCAGCATCCCGGGCAGGGACGGTGAGCAGTTCTTC	CASIPGRDGEQFF	TRBV5-8	TRBJ2-1	NA	NA
TGTGCCAGCAGCTCCATTCCCGGGACAGGGGACACCGGGGAGCTGTTTTTT	CASSSIPGTGDTGELFF	TRBV11-3	TRBJ2-2	NA	TRBD1
TGTGCCAGCAGCTGGGGATTGCGGGGGAACACTGAAGCTTTCTTT	CASSWGLRGNTEAFF	TRBV5-6	TRBJ1-1	NA	NA
TGTGCCAGCAGGGCGGAGGTGAATCAGCCCCAGCATTTT	CASRAEVNQPQHF	TRBV2	TRBJ1-5	NA	NA
TGTGCCAGCAGCGTGGGTATGGGTAATTCACCCCTCCACTTT	CASSVGMGNSPLHF	TRBV9	TRBJ1-6	NA	NA
TGTGCCAGCAGTTCGGCCGGGACAGGGGCGACTGAAGCTTTCTTT	CASSSAGTGATEAFF	TRBV28	TRBJ1-1	NA	TRBD1
TGTGCCAGCGGGTTTAACACCGGGGAGCTGTTTTTT	CASGFNTGELFF	TRBV12-3/TRBV12-4	TRBJ2-2	once	NA
TGTGCCAGCAGCTTAGGACAGGCTATTCTGATGGAGACCCAGTACTTC	CASSLGQAILMETQYF	TRBV7-6	TRBJ2-5	once	NA
TGTGCCAGCAGCCCAACGGGCCCAGGGGGCTATGGCTACACCTTC	CASSPTGPGGYGYTF	TRBV7-2	TRBJ1-2	once	TRBD1
TGCGCCAGCAGCTTAGGTAGGGGGTATGAAAAACTGTTTTTT	CASSLGRGYEKLFF	TRBV5-1	TRBJ1-4	NA	NA
TGTGCCAGCAGCTCCCCACAGGGCAACGTCCCTCAGCCCCAGCATTTT	CASSSPQGNVPQPQHF	TRBV5-8	TRBJ1-5	NA	NA
TGTGCCACCAGTGATTTGCCAGGGCTCGGAGGTCAGCCCCAGCATTTT	CATSDLPGLGGQPQHF	TRBV24-1	TRBJ1-5	NA	NA
TGCGCCAGCAGCTTGGGGGGGACAGATAGCAATCAGCCCCAGCATTTT	CASSLGGTDSNQPQHF	TRBV5-1	TRBJ1-5	once	TRBD1
TGCGCCAGCAGCTCACCGGTGAACACTGAAGCTTTCTTT	CASSSPVNTEAFF	TRBV5-1	TRBJ1-1	NA	NA
TGTGCCAGCACCCAGAACGGACTAGCGGGGACCCAAAATGAGCAGTTCTTC	CASTQNGLAGTQNEQFF	TRBV11-2	TRBJ2-1	NA	TRBD2
TGTGCCAGCAGTCGGGACAGCTACTATAATTCACCCCTCCACTTT	CASSRDSYYNSPLHF	TRBV14	TRBJ1-6	NA	TRBD1
TGCGCCAGCAGCAACGGGGAGAGCAATCAGCCCCAGCATTTT	CASSNGESNQPQHF	TRBV5-1	TRBJ1-5	NA	NA
TGTGCCAGCAGCCAAGCCCGGGGGAGCACAGATACGCAGTATTTT	CASSQARGSTDTQYF	TRBV3-1/TRBV3-2	TRBJ2-3	NA	NA
TGTGCCACCAGTGATCCTAGCGGGGGGGCCCCTGGGGAGCTGTTTTTT	CATSDPSGGAPGELFF	TRBV24-1	TRBJ2-2	NA	TRBD2
TGTGCCAGCAGTCCTCCCTCGGCAGGGGCCAAATACTATGGCTACACCTTC	CASSPPSAGAKYYGYTF	TRBV6-6	TRBJ1-2	NA	NA
TGTGCCAGCAGTTCTGCCGTGGGGTCTCGGCCCCAGCATTTT	CASSSAVGSRPQHF	TRBV6-2/TRBV6-3	TRBJ1-5	NA	NA